Listed here are 7 T cell receptor beta chains from one sample, sequenced in a study of blood T cell repertoires in COVID-19. The table came from immunoSEQ multiplex PCR; TCRdb's copy has only in-frame clones and leaves some out. The sample carries roughly 250,000 clones, around 89% recorded once. Material: peripheral blood. The receptor set was obtained from a woman aged 40 to 55 with acute or convalescent COVID-19.

The V and J genes are TRBV6-5 and TRBJ1-6; 10 nucleotides match TRBD1. In germline, CDR1 is MNHEY, CDR2 SVGAGI. The CDR3 is 15 amino acids. Trimming took 6 bases from V and 6 from J; bases not matched to a gene: 5. The CDR3 here is CASRPTGGANSPLHF. CDR3 nucleotides: TGTGCCAGCAGGCCGACAGGGGGCGCTAATTCACCCCTCCACTTT.

The chain employs TRBV21-1 and TRBJ1-2; TRBD1 is taken as the D call from the table, unchecked against the DNA. TRBV21-1 is tagged as a pseudogene. The CDR3 consists of 15 residues. This CDR3 reads CASSKQGARVYGYTF. For the CDR3, the DNA is TGTGCCAGCAGCAAACAGGGGGCGCGGGTCTATGGCTACACCTTC.

The gene calls are TRBV6-5 and TRBJ1-3, with D possibly being TRBD1 (6 bases). CDR1 and CDR2 from the germline V gene are MNHEY and SVGAGI. Trimming cost V 10 bases and J 2 bases, with 18 bases left between them. The CDR3 is 15 residues long. The CDR3 loop reads CATQDREDPGNTIYF. The CDR3 nucleotides read TGTGCCACCCAGGACAGAGAAGACCCTGGAAACACCATATATTTT.

The chain links TRBV7-8 to TRBJ2-7; TRBD1 agrees at 7 bases. J lost 3 bases, V lost 4 bases, and 12 bases had no gene match. The V gene's germline CDR1 is SGHVS and CDR2 FQNEAQ. The CDR3 sequence is 16 residues long. The CDR3 sequence is CASSSLSRQGYYEQYV. CDR3 coding DNA: TGTGCCAGCAGCTCCCTTTCCCGACAGGGTTACTACGAGCAGTACGTC.

This sequence joins TRBV21-1 and TRBJ1-2; the DNA was not compared with TRBD1, the D call given in the table. TRBV21-1 is labeled a pseudogene. The length of the CDR3 is 15 residues. CDR3 in DNA: TGTGCCAGCAGCAGAGGGACAGGGCGAGGGTATGGCTACACCTTC. This gives the protein CASSRGTGRGYGYTF.

The chain joins TRBV27 to TRBJ1-1, with a weak D call TRBD1 (5 bases). The CDR3 spans 15 residues. Between the trimmed V and J ends, which lost 3 bases and 0 bases, there was a span of 11 bases. Germline V lookup: CDR1 MNHEY, CDR2 SMNVEV (reference sequence). The CDR3 region has the DNA TGTGCCAGCAGTTTTCTAGACAGACTGAACACTGAAGCTTTCTTT. It is translated as CASSFLDRLNTEAFF.

This clone was seen once. The chain's CDR3 is CASSLWTAGRETQYF. CDR3 DNA: TGTGCCAGCAGCCTATGGACAGCGGGGCGAGAGACCCAGTACTTC. The V and J genes are TRBV3-1 (or the pseudogene TRBV3-2) and TRBJ2-5; D perhaps matches TRBD2 (7 bases). CDR1 is LGHDT and CDR2 is YNNKEL in the germline V gene (reference sequence). The CDR3 is 15 amino acids. Deletions cut 4 bases from V and 4 bases from J, with 16 bases between.